This TCR beta chain was documented in a study of T cells in Graves' hyperthyroidism and ophthalmopathy. The authors took PBMCs from 10 ml fresh peripheral blood. In its sample, this clonotype was seen many times. Germline lookup yields CDR1 DFQATT and CDR2 SNEGSKA (reference sequence). The V end lost 4 bases, the J end lost 3 bases, and 16 bases lay between the germline ends. The CDR3 has 15 residues. There were TCR beta CDR3 regions amplified from RNA transcripts. In the first-round RT-PCR of the TCR CDR3, the HTBI primer set was used. TCRdb analysed the multiplex PCR reads with MiXCR anew, one entry per CDR3 protein. Here the sample spans around 380,000 distinct CDR3 sequences, about 14% being singletons.

Material for sequencing was blood. The sequence was collected from a man aged 25 to 40 with Graves' hyperthyroidism that later progressed to Graves' ophthalmopathy. This chain joins TRBV20-1 and TRBJ1-5, with unresolved D. CDR3 nucleotide sequence: TGCAGTGCTATCGGCACCCGAGGGTACAATCAGCCCCAGCATTTT. Its protein is CSAIGTRGYNQPQHF.